This paragraph reports one T cell receptor (beta chain). What it binds is unknown. Profiled with immunoSEQ multiplex PCR; TCRdb holds only in-frame clones, not every one. Of 75,000 to 100,000 clones listed, approximately 93% are singletons. Mixed chimerism was transient after nonmyeloablative marrow transplants from related graft donors. The sample originates from a study of Tregs in tolerant kidney transplant recipients. Study results and limitations: Biological reproducibility was not directly addressed in this study. Tolerant patients' donor-specific Tregs expanded beyond overall Tregs, suggesting antigen-driven growth. Expanding Tregs on activated donor B cells appeared to best identify donor-specific TCRbeta clones.

The ends lost 4 bases at V and 2 bases at J; junction bases unmatched: 11. The germline V gene encodes CDR1 ENHRY and CDR2 SYGVKD. CDR3 length equals 19 residues. The TCR sequence derives from a human patient who received a combined kidney and bone marrow transplant. Part of the T cells may come from the graft donor. The sample here was CD4+ T cells from blood (PBMCs), taken 12 months after the transplant. V and J are TRBV10-3 and TRBJ2-1; the match to TRBD2 covers 13 bases. The CDR3 spells CAISGPRLAGGVTYNEQFF. CDR3 DNA: TGTGCCATCAGTGGCCCAAGACTAGCGGGAGGTGTGACCTACAATGAGCAGTTCTTC.